This T cell receptor (beta chain) is from a study of shared T cell receptors in the human thymus. TCRdb's table, derived via immunoSEQ multiplex PCR, lists solely in-frame clones and lacks some. The table lists about 500,000 clones, 75% to 85% of them singletons. V trimming: 4 bases; J trimming: 8 bases; junction bases outside the gene matches: 11. The CDR3 runs to 15 residues. In germline, CDR1 is GTSNPN, CDR2 SVGIG (reference sequence). The sample was also reused in another study, on human thymus T cells. That paper notes: Resections that were taken during corrective heart surgery supplied the thymus tissue. Unrelated individuals were reported by related research to share highly overlapping thymic repertoires.

This chain links TRBV30 with TRBJ2-2, with TRBD2 matching over 9 bases. This TCR was sampled from a boy less than two years old with a congenital heart defect. The sequencing sample was made of thymocytes. The CDR3 region is CAWTLLTSGRGELFF. The CDR3 region has the DNA TGTGCCTGGACCCTACTTACTAGCGGGCGAGGGGAGCTGTTTTTT.